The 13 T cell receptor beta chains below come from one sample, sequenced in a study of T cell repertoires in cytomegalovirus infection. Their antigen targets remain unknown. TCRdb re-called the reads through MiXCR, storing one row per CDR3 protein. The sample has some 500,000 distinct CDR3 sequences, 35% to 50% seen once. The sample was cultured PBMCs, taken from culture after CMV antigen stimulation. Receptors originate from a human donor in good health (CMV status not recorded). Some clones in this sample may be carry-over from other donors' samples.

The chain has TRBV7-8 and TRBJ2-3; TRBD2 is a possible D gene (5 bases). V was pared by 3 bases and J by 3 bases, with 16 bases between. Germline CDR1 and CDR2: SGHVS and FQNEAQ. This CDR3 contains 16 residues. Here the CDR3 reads CASSFTFPGNTDTQYF. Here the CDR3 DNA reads TGTGCCAGCAGCTTCACGTTCCCCGGGAATACAGATACGCAGTATTTT.

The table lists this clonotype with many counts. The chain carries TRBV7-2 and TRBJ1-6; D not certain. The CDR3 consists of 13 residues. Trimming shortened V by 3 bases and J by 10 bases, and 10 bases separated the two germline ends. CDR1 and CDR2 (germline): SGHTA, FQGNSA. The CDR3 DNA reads TGTGCCAGCAGCTTGAAAGCTGGGTCACCCCTCCACTTT. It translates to CASSLKAGSPLHF.

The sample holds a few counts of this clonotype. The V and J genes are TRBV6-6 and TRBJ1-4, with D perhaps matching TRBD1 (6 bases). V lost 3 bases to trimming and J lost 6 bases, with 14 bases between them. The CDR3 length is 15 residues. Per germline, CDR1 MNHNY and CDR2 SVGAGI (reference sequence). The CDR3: CASSYQGKEDEKLFF. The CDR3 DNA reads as TGTGCCAGCAGTTATCAGGGGAAGGAGGATGAAAAACTGTTTTTT.

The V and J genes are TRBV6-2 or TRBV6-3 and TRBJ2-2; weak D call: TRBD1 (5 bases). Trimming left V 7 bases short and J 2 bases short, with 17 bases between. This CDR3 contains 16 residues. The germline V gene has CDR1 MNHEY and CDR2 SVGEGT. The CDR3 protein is CASTLQQGINTGELFF. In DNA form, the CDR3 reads TGTGCCAGCACCCTACAGCAGGGAATAAACACCGGGGAGCTGTTTTTT.

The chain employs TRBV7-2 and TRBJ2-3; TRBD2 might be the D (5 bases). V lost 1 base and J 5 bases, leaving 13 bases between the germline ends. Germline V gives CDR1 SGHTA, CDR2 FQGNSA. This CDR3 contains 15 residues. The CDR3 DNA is TGTGCCAGCAGCTTAGTGGCGGGTTCGAGAGATACGCAGTATTTT. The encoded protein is CASSLVAGSRDTQYF.

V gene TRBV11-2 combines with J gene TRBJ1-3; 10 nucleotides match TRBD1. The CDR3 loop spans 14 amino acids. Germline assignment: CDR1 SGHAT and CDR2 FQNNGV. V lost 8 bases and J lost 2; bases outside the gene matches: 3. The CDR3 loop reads CASRDRGPGNTIYF. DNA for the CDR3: TGTGCCAGCCGCGACAGGGGGCCTGGAAACACCATATATTTT. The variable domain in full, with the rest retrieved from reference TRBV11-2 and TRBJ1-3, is EAGVAQSPRYKIIEKRQSVAFWCNPISGHATLYWYQQILGQGPKLLIQFQNNGVVDDSQLPKDRFSAERLKGVDSTLKIQPAKLEDSAVYLCASRDRGPGNTIYFGEGSWLTVV.

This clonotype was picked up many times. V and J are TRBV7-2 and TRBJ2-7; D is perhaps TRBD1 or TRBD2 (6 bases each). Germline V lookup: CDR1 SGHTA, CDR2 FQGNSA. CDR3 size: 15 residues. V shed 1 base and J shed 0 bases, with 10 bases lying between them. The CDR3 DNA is TGTGCCAGCAGCTTAGTAGGAGGGGGCTCCTACGAGCAGTACTTC. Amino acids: CASSLVGGGSYEQYF.

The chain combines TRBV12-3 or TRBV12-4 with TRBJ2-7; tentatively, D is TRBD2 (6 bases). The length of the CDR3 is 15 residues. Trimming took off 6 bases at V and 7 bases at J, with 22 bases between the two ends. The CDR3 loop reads CASSITSGGVWEQYF. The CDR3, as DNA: TGTGCCAGCAGCATCACGTCGGGCGGGGTCTGGGAGCAGTACTTC.

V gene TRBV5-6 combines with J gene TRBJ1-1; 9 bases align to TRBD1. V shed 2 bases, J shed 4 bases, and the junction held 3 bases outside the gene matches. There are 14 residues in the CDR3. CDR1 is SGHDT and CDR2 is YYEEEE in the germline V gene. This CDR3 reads CASSFTGGVTEAFF. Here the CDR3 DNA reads TGTGCCAGCAGCTTTACAGGGGGCGTCACTGAAGCTTTCTTT.

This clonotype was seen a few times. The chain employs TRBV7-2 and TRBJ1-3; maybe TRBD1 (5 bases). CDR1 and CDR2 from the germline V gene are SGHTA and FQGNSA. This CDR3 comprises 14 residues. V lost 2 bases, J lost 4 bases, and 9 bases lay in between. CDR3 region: CASSLMGGGNTIYF. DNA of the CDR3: TGTGCCAGCAGCTTAATGGGGGGGGGAAACACCATATATTTT.

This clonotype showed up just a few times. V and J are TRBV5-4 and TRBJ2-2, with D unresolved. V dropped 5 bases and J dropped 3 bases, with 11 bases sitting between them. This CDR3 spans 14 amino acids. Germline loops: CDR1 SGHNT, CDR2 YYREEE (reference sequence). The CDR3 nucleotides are TGTGCCAGCAGTTCAGAACCGGACACCGGGGAGCTGTTTTTT. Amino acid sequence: CASSSEPDTGELFF. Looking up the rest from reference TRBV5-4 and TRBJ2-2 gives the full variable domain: ETGVTQSPTHLIKTRGQQVTLRCSSQSGHNTVSWYQQALGQGPQFIFQYYREEENGRGNFPPRFSGLQFPNYSSELNVNALELDDSALYLCASSSEPDTGELFFGEGSRLTVL.

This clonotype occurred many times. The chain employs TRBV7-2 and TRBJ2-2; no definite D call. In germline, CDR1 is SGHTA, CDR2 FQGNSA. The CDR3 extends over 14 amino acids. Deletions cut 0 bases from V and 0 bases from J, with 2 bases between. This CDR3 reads CASSLAPNTGELFF. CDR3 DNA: TGTGCCAGCAGCTTAGCCCCGAACACCGGGGAGCTGTTTTTT.

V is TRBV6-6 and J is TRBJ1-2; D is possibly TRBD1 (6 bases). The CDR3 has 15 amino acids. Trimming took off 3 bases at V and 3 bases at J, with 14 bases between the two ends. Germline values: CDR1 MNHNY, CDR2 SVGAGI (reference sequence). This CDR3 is CASSYKGGGDYGYTF. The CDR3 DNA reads TGTGCCAGCAGTTATAAGGGGGGCGGGGACTATGGCTACACCTTC.